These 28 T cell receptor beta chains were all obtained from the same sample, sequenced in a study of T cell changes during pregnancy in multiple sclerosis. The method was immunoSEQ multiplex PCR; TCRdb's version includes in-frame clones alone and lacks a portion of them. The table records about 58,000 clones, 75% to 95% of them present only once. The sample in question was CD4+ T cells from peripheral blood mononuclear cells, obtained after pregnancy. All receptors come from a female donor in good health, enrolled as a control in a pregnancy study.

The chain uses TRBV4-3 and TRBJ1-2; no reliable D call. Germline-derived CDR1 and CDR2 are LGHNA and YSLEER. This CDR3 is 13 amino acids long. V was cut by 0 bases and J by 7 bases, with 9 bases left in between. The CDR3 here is CASSQEPGTGYTF. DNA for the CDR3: TGCGCCAGCAGCCAAGAACCGGGAACTGGCTACACCTTC.

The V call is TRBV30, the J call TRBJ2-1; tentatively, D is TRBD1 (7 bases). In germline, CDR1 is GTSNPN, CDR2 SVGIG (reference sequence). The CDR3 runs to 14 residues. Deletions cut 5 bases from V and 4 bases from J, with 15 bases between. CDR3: CAWGGTDLYNEQFF. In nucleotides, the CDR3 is TGTGCCTGGGGAGGGACAGACCTTTACAATGAGCAGTTCTTC.

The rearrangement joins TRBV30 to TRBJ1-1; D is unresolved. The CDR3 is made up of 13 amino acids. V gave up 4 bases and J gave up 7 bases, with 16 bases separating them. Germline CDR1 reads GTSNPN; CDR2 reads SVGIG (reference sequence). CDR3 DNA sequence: TGTGCCTGGAAGGTCCAGGCGAGCCGTGAAGCTTTCTTT. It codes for CAWKVQASREAFF.

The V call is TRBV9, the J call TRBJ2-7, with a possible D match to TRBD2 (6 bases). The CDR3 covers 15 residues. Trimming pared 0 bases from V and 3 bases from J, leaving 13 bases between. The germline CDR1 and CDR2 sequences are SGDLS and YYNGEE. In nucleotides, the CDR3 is TGTGCCAGCAGCGTAGATGGGGGGTCTTACTACGAGCAGTACTTC. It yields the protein CASSVDGGSYYEQYF.

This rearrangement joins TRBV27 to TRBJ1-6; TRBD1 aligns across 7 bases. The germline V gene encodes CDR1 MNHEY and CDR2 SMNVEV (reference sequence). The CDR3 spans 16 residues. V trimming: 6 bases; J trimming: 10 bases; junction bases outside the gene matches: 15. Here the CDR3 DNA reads TGTGCCAGCAGGCTGACAGGGACGGGAGTGCGATCACCCCTCCACTTT. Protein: CASRLTGTGVRSPLHF.

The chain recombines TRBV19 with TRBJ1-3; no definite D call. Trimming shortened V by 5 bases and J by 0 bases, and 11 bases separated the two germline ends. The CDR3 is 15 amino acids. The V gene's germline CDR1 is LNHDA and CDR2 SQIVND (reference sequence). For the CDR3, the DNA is TGTGCCAGTAGTGGACGGAGGATCTCTGGAAACACCATATATTTT. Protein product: CASSGRRISGNTIYF.

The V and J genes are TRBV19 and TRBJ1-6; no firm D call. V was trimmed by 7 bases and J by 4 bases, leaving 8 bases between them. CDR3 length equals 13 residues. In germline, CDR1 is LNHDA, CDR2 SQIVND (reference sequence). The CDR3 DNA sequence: TGTGCCAGTATGGGGAGTTATAATTCACCCCTCCACTTT. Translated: CASMGSYNSPLHF.

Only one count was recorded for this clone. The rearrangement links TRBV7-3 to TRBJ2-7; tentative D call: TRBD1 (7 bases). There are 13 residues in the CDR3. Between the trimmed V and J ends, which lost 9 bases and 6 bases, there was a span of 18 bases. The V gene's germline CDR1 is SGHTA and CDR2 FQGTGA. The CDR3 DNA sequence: TGTGCCAGTGCGGGGACAGTTGGGGGCGAGCAGTACTTC. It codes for CASAGTVGGEQYF.

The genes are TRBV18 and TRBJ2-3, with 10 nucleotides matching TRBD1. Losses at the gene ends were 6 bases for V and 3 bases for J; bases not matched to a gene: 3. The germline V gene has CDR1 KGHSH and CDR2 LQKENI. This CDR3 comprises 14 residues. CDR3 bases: TGTGCCAGCTCCCGACAGGGGGCGACAGATACGCAGTATTTT. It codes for CASSRQGATDTQYF. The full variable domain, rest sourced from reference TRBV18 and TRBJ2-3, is NAGVMQNPRHLVRRRGQEARLRCSPMKGHSHVYWYRQLPEEGLKFMVYLQKENIIDESGMPKERFSAEFPKEGPSILRIQQVVRGDSAAYFCASSRQGATDTQYFGPGTRLTVL.

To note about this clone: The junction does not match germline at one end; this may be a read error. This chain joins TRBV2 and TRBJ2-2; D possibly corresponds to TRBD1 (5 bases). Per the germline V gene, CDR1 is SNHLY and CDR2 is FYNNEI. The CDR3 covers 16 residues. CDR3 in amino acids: CATSLGRATNTGELFF. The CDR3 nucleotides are TGTGCCACCAGTCTGGGCAGGGCAACGAACACCGGGGAGCTGTTTTTT.

CDR3 DNA: TGTGCCAGCAGCATTAGACCGGGACTAGCGGGGGGGCTTCCCTACAATGAGCAGTTCTTC. Its protein is CASSIRPGLAGGLPYNEQFF. The rearrangement joins TRBV21-1 to TRBJ2-1; the table assigns TRBD2, which was not confirmed against the DNA. TRBV21-1 is a pseudogene segment. The CDR3 extends over 20 amino acids.

The CDR3 coding sequence is TGTGCCAGCAGTTGGTCGGGGGGGAGCAATCAGCCCCAGCATTTT. Amino acids: CASSWSGGSNQPQHF. The chain employs TRBV6-1 and TRBJ1-5, with D possibly being TRBD1 (5 bases). The CDR3 runs to 15 residues. Germline assignment: CDR1 MNHNS and CDR2 SASEGT. The V end was cut by 5 bases, the J end by 1 base, with 12 bases between.

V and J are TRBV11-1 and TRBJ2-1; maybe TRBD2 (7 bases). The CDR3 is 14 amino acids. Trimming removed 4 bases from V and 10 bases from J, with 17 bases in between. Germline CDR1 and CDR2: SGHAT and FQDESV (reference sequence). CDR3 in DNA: TGTGCCAGCAGCTCGAAGGGGGGGGCATGGGAGCAGTTCTTC. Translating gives CASSSKGGAWEQFF.

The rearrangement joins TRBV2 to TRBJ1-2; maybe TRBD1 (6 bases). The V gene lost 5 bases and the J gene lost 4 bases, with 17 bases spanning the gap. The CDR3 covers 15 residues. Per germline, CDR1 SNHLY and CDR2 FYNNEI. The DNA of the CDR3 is TGTGCCAGCAGTACCACAGGGCAACCTTTCTATGGCTACACCTTC. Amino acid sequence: CASSTTGQPFYGYTF.

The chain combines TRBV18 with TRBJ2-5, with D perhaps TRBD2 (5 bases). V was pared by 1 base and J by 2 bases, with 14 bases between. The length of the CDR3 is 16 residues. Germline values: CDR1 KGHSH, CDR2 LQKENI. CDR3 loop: CASSPQDVRGQETQYF. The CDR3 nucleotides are TGTGCCAGCTCACCACAGGACGTCCGGGGACAAGAGACCCAGTACTTC.

The CDR3 region has the DNA TGTGCCAGCAGCTTACTCGCCGGGGATAGGACCGGGGAGCTGTTTTTT. It specifies CASSLLAGDRTGELFF. V usage is TRBV7-3 and J usage is TRBJ2-2; tentative D call: TRBD2 (5 bases). Germline CDR1 SGHTA, CDR2 FQGTGA. Deletions cut 2 bases from V and 5 bases from J, with 15 bases between. The CDR3 loop spans 16 amino acids.

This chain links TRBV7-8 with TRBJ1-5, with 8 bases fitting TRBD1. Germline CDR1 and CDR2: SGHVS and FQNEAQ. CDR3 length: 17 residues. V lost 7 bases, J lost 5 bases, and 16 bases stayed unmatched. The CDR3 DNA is TGTGCCAGCAACCGGTCCCCCAGGACAGGGAGCGATCAGCCCCAGCATTTT. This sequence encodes CASNRSPRTGSDQPQHF.

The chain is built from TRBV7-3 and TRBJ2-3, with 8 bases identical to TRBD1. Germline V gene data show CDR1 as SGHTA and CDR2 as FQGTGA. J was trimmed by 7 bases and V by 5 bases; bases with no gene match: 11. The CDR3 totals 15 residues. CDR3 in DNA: TGTGCCAGCAGCACCTCGGGACAGGAACTAAATACGCAGTATTTT. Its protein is CASSTSGQELNTQYF.

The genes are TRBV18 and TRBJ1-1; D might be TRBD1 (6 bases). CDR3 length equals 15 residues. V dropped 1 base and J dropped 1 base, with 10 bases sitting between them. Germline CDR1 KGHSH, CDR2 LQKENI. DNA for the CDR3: TGTGCCAGCTCACCACAGGACAGCCGGAACACTGAAGCTTTCTTT. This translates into CASSPQDSRNTEAFF.

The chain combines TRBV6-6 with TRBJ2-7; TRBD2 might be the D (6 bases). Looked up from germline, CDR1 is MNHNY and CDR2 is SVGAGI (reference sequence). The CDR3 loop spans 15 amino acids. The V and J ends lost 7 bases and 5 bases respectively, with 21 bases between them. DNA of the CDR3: TGTGCCAGCATCGCCCGGGACTTTCTTCGCGACGAGCAGTACTTC. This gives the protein CASIARDFLRDEQYF.

Written as DNA, the CDR3 is TGTGCCAGCAGCTTTAGCGGGGACACAGATACGCAGTATTTT. Its protein is CASSFSGDTDTQYF. The chain combines TRBV11-3 with TRBJ2-3, with TRBD2 identical over 8 bases. After removal of 3 bases from V and 2 bases from J, the junction contained 1 base not matched to a gene. CDR1 SGHNT and CDR2 YENEEA come from the germline V gene. The CDR3 length is 14 residues.

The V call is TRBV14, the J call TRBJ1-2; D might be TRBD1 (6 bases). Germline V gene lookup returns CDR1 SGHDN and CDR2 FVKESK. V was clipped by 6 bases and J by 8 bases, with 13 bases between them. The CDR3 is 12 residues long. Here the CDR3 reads CASSLAGAGYTF. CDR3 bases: TGTGCCAGCAGTCTCGCAGGGGCCGGCTACACCTTC.

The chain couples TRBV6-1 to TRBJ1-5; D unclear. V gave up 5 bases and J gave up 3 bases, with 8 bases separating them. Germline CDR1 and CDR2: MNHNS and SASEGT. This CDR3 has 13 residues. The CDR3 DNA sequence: TGTGCCAGCAGTCCAGGCGTCAATCAGCCCCAGCATTTT. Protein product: CASSPGVNQPQHF.

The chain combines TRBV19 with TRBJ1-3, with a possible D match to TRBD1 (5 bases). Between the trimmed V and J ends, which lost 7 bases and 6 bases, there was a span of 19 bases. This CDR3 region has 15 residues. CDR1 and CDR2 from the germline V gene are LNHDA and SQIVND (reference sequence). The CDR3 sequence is CASMSGAGSTNTIYF. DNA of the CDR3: TGTGCCAGTATGAGCGGGGCAGGGTCCACAAACACCATATATTTT.

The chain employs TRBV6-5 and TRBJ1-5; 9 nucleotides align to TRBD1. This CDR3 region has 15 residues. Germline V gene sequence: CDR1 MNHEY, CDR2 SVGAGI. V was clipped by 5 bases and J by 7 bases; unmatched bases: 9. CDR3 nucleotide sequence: TGTGCCAGCAGTCCGACGGGACAGGGTTCCCAGCCCCAGCATTTT. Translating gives CASSPTGQGSQPQHF.

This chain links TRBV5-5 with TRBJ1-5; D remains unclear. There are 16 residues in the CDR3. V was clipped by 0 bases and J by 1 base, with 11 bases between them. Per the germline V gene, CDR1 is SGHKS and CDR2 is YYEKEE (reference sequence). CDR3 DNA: TGTGCCAGCAGCTTGGTAGCAGATTCGAGCAATCAGCCCCAGCATTTT. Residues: CASSLVADSSNQPQHF.

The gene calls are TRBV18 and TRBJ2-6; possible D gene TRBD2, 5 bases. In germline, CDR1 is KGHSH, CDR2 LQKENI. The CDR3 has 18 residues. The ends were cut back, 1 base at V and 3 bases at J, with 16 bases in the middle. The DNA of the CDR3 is TGTGCCAGCTCACCACTCCAGCGGAGGACGTATGGGGCCAACGTCCTGACTTTC. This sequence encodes CASSPLQRRTYGANVLTF.

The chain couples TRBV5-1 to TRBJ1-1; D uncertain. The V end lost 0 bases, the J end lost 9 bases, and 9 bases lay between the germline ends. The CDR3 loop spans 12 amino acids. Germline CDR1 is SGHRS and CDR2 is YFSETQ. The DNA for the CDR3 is TGCGCCAGCAGCTTGGAGCCACCCCAAGCTTTCTTT. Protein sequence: CASSLEPPQAFF.